The entry that follows covers one TCR beta chain sequence. The antigen is unknown. This specimen comes from a study of T cell responses to AZD1222 COVID-19 vaccine. Whole-study findings and limits: Researchers took repertoire samples only after the peak T cell response had come.

Measured with immunoSEQ multiplex PCR; TCRdb has only the in-frame clones, and not every one. The sample carries 150,000 or so clones, over 75% recorded once. This CDR3 is built from 11 residues. The germline CDR1 and CDR2 sequences are DFQATT and SNEGSKA (reference sequence). V dropped 3 bases and J dropped 8 bases, with 10 bases sitting between them. Sequencing was performed on peripheral blood, taken on day 0 of AZD1222 vaccination. The TCR originated in an adult in good health. The chain couples TRBV20-1 to TRBJ1-2; D is undetermined. CDR3 DNA sequence: TGCAGTGCTAGGGTCTCGCAAGGCTACACCTTC. Translating it yields CSARVSQGYTF.